The 12 T cell receptor beta chains below come from one sample, sequenced in a study of graft-versus-host responses after intestinal transplantation. Plating of some 200,000 CFSE-labeled responder cells was done together with some 200,000 irradiated, violet-dye-labeled stimulator cells. The repertoire was sequenced with immunoSEQ multiplex PCR; TCRdb's copy has only in-frame clones and lacks some. The sample consists of fewer than 15,000 clones, just over 35% of them appearing once. This specimen consisted of alloreactive CD8+ T cells from a mixed lymphocyte reaction culture, obtained before intestinal transplant. Subset denoted: CFSE-low proliferating T cells sorted from approximately six-day pre-transplant mixed lymphocyte reaction (GvH or HvG direction). Receptors were obtained from a human patient who received an intestinal transplant.

The chain employs TRBV2 and TRBJ1-1; 7 positions agree with TRBD1. CDR3 length equals 13 residues. V was clipped by 3 bases and J by 5 bases; unmatched bases: 3. CDR1 and CDR2 from the germline V gene are SNHLY and FYNNEI. The CDR3 bases are TGTGCCAGCAGTGACCAGGGGGTGACTGAAGCTTTCTTT. This translates into CASSDQGVTEAFF.

The gene calls are TRBV7-8 and TRBJ2-7; D is unclear. The V and J ends lost 5 bases and 0 bases respectively, with 14 bases between them. Germline V gene sequence: CDR1 SGHVS, CDR2 FQNEAQ. The CDR3 consists of 15 residues. The CDR3 DNA follows: TGTGCCAGCAGCAATCACCGTGATAACTCCTACGAGCAGTACTTC. Its translation: CASSNHRDNSYEQYF.

This clone was seen more than once but under ten times. One end of the junction does not line up with germline, which may come from a read error. The chain recombines TRBV4-1 with TRBJ2-1; D is possibly TRBD2 (7 bases). The germline CDR1 and CDR2 sequences are MGHRA and YSYEKL. The CDR3 runs 16 residues. In nucleotides, the CDR3 is TGTGCCAGCAGCCAAGGGTACGGGGGGCTGAACAATGAGCAGTTCTTC. Translation: CASSQGYGGLNNEQFF.

In its sample, this clone was seen a few times. The V gene is TRBV19, the J gene TRBJ1-2; D possibly corresponds to TRBD1 (5 bases). CDR1 and CDR2 (germline): LNHDA, SQIVND (reference sequence). The CDR3 contains 14 residues. V was shortened by 3 bases and J by 5 bases, with 13 bases between the two germline ends. The CDR3 DNA reads TGTGCCAGTAGTATCCCAGGGTTAGGGTATGGCTACACCTTC. Its translation is CASSIPGLGYGYTF.

The genes are TRBV9 and TRBJ1-6, with D possibly being TRBD1 (5 bases). Trimming took 1 base from V and 0 from J, leaving 11 bases between them. Germline V gene sequence: CDR1 SGDLS, CDR2 YYNGEE. The CDR3 loop spans 17 amino acids. The CDR3 DNA is TGTGCCAGCAGCGTAATAAAAGGGGCCTCCTATAATTCACCCCTCCACTTT. It yields the protein CASSVIKGASYNSPLHF.

This clone is medium-sized within its sample. This chain joins TRBV27 and TRBJ2-7; the D gene is possibly TRBD2 (5 bases). The CDR3 runs to 12 residues. From germline, CDR1 is MNHEY and CDR2 SMNVEV (reference sequence). The V end was cut by 6 bases, the J end by 5 bases, with 11 bases between. The CDR3 DNA follows: TGTGCCAGCAGCCGCCACGGGGACGAGCAGTACTTC. Amino acid sequence: CASSRHGDEQYF.

V is TRBV4-2 and J is TRBJ2-3; D gene unclear. This CDR3 has 15 residues. V lost 2 bases, J lost 1 base, and 10 bases lay in between. Germline V gene data show CDR1 as LGHNA and CDR2 as YNFKEQ. This CDR3 is CASSQLFRRTDTQYF. CDR3 nucleotide sequence: TGTGCCAGCAGCCAACTCTTTAGGCGCACAGATACGCAGTATTTT.

This clone came up a few times. The chain links TRBV6-1 to TRBJ2-1; 8 bases map to TRBD1. Germline-derived CDR1 and CDR2 are MNHNS and SASEGT. The CDR3 spans 13 residues. Germline trimming cut 6 bases from V and 8 bases from J; bases unmatched to any gene: 6. The CDR3 DNA sequence: TGTGCCAGCAGACAGACAGGGGACGATGAGCAGTTCTTC. Protein: CASRQTGDDEQFF.

In its sample, this clone was seen a few times. The rearrangement joins TRBV4-1 to TRBJ1-1; D remains ambiguous. The CDR3 loop spans 14 amino acids. V lost 3 bases and J lost 1, with 9 bases in between. Germline CDR1 is MGHRA and CDR2 is YSYEKL. CDR3 bases: TGCGCCAGCAGCCAGAGGGATTCGAACACTGAAGCTTTCTTT. This codes for CASSQRDSNTEAFF.

The genes are TRBV4-1 and TRBJ2-3; no clear D. This CDR3 spans 14 amino acids. V was pared by 4 bases and J by 0 bases, with 8 bases between. Germline CDR1 reads MGHRA; CDR2 reads YSYEKL. CDR3 protein: CASSLGSSTDTQYF. The CDR3 nucleotides are TGCGCCAGCAGCCTAGGTTCCAGCACAGATACGCAGTATTTT.

The chain uses TRBV7-8 and TRBJ1-5; TRBD1 is a possible D gene (5 bases). CDR3 length equals 15 residues. The germline gives CDR1 SGHVS, CDR2 FQNEAQ. Deletions cut 5 bases from V and 1 base from J, with 12 bases between. CDR3 region: CASSRGRQSNQPQHF. CDR3 DNA: TGTGCCAGCAGCCGCGGGAGACAGAGCAATCAGCCCCAGCATTTT.

In its sample, this clone was seen a few times. The chain is built from TRBV7-6 and TRBJ2-3, with D hard to call. CDR3 length: 15 residues. The germline gives CDR1 SGHVS, CDR2 FNYEAQ. V lost 1 base to trimming and J lost 1 base, with 9 bases between them. CDR3 protein: CASSLDGYGTDTQYF. CDR3 nucleotides: TGTGCCAGCAGCTTAGACGGATACGGCACAGATACGCAGTATTTT. The full variable domain, with the rest looked up from reference TRBV7-6 and TRBJ2-3, is GAGVSQSPRYKVTKRGQDVALRCDPISGHVSLYWYRQALGQGPEFLTYFNYEAQQDKSGLPNDRFSAERPEGSISTLTIQRTEQRDSAMYRCASSLDGYGTDTQYFGPGTRLTVL.